This T cell receptor beta chain originates from a study of T cell repertoires in cytomegalovirus infection. At the level of the study: It can be stated that public TCR beta signatures indicated CMV infection as well as a matching HLA type. Points from the study as a whole: CMV carriers with the relevant HLA were identified by cumulative public TCR beta family frequency. HLA-C-restricted CMV clonotypes gave the most frequent clonotype in two of eight donors.

This clonotype was found a few times. Its antigen is unidentified. Each CDR3 protein gets one entry after TCRdb re-called the reads with MiXCR. The data contain roughly 77,000 distinct CDR3 sequences, 3.5% to 4% of them singletons. V dropped 4 bases and J dropped 3; count of bases not matched to a gene: 6. The CDR3 runs 17 residues. CDR1 and CDR2 from the germline V gene are SGHTA and FQGNSA. Sequences were obtained from PBMCs. The chain is built from TRBV7-2 and TRBJ2-2, with 12 bases lining up with TRBD2. The receptor comes from a human donor in good health (CMV status not recorded). Some clones in this sample may be carry-over from other donors' samples. The CDR3 DNA sequence: TGTGCCAGCAGCTGGACTAGCGGGATGGGGTACACCGGGGAGCTGTTTTTT. This codes for CASSWTSGMGYTGELFF.